These 17 T cell receptor beta chains share one sample of origin, sequenced in a study of T cells in localized non-small cell lung cancer. Data came from immunoSEQ multiplex PCR; TCRdb stores just in-frame clones and leaves some out. This sample has roughly 72,000 clones, with 65% to 85% found just once. Source: peripheral blood, taken before any cancer treatment. These TCRs come from a female donor older than 55 with stage I lung adenocarcinoma.

The J gene is TRBJ2-2, the V gene TRBV9; a possible D gene is TRBD1 (7 bases). The ends were cut back, 0 bases at V and 4 bases at J, with 16 bases in the middle. The CDR3 spans 17 residues. CDR1 and CDR2 from the germline V gene are SGDLS and YYNGEE. CDR3 sequence (DNA): TGTGCCAGCAGCGTAGAACAGGGGAGGATGGGCACCGGGGAGCTGTTTTTT. It yields the protein CASSVEQGRMGTGELFF.

J is TRBJ2-2 and V is TRBV28, with 9 bases fitting TRBD1. The CDR3 length is 15 residues. J lost 3 bases, V lost 6 bases, and 5 bases had no gene match. The germline V gene encodes CDR1 MDHEN and CDR2 SYDVKM. The CDR3: CASRTGQGYTGELFF. CDR3 DNA sequence: TGTGCCAGCAGAACGGGACAGGGATACACCGGGGAGCTGTTTTTT. The full variable domain, with the rest looked up from reference TRBV28 and TRBJ2-2, is DVKVTQSSRYLVKRTGEKVFLECVQDMDHENMFWYRQDPGLGLRLIYFSYDVKMKEKGDIPEGYSVSREKKERFSLILESASTNQTSMYLCASRTGQGYTGELFFGEGSRLTVL.

The chain is built from TRBV5-6 and TRBJ2-4; D gene uncertain. Germline CDR1 reads SGHDT; CDR2 reads YYEEEE. The CDR3 contains 14 residues. The V end was cut by 2 bases, the J end by 0 bases, with 6 bases between. CDR3 in amino acids: CASSFPGAKNIQYF. In DNA form, the CDR3 reads TGTGCCAGCAGCTTTCCGGGAGCCAAAAACATTCAGTACTTC.

This chain uses TRBV4-1 with TRBJ2-4; possibly TRBD2 for D (7 bases). CDR1 and CDR2 (germline): MGHRA, YSYEKL. The V gene lost 0 bases and the J gene lost 9 bases, with 15 bases spanning the gap. This CDR3 region has 15 residues. CDR3 amino acids: CASSQEGGGEGIQYF. DNA for the CDR3: TGCGCCAGCAGCCAAGAAGGGGGGGGCGAAGGCATTCAGTACTTC.

The rearrangement joins TRBV7-2 to TRBJ2-1; 8 bases line up with TRBD2. Germline CDR1 is SGHTA and CDR2 is FQGNSA. V lost 4 bases and J lost 1; bases outside the gene matches: 6. CDR3 length: 16 amino acids. The CDR3 region is CASSSPTSGSYNEQFF. As DNA, the CDR3 is TGTGCCAGCAGCTCACCTACTAGCGGATCCTACAATGAGCAGTTCTTC.

V is TRBV18 and J is TRBJ2-3; tentatively, D is TRBD2 (5 bases). Per the germline V gene, CDR1 is KGHSH and CDR2 is LQKENI. This CDR3 is 14 amino acids long. Trimming shortened V by 5 bases and J by 4 bases, and 13 bases separated the two germline ends. CDR3 coding DNA: TGTGCCAGCTCAAACGTGGGAGAGGCAGATACGCAGTATTTT. This sequence encodes CASSNVGEADTQYF. Filled out from reference TRBV18 and TRBJ2-3, the complete variable domain reads NAGVMQNPRHLVRRRGQEARLRCSPMKGHSHVYWYRQLPEEGLKFMVYLQKENIIDESGMPKERFSAEFPKEGPSILRIQQVVRGDSAAYFCASSNVGEADTQYFGPGTRLTVL.

This chain uses TRBV7-2 with TRBJ2-1, with TRBD2 matching over 8 bases. There are 15 residues in the CDR3. Germline V gene sequence: CDR1 SGHTA, CDR2 FQGNSA. With V trimmed by 5 bases and J by 9 bases, 12 bases remained unmatched. DNA for the CDR3: TGTGCCAGCAGCACCCAGGGACTAGGCAGTAGTGAGCAGTTCTTC. This gives the protein CASSTQGLGSSEQFF.

The rearrangement uses TRBV2 and TRBJ2-1, with 12 bases fitting TRBD1. This CDR3 comprises 16 residues. From germline, CDR1 is SNHLY and CDR2 FYNNEI. J was trimmed by 8 bases and V by 3 bases; bases with no gene match: 8. CDR3 protein: CASSEYTGTGGYEQFF. As DNA, the CDR3 is TGTGCCAGCAGTGAGTACACCGGGACAGGGGGCTATGAGCAGTTCTTC. The variable domain in full, with the rest retrieved from reference TRBV2 and TRBJ2-1, is EPEVTQTPSHQVTQMGQEVILRCVPISNHLYFYWYRQILGQKVEFLVSFYNNEISEKSEIFDDQFSVERPDGSNFTLKIRSTKLEDSAMYFCASSEYTGTGGYEQFFGPGTRLTVL.

The gene calls are TRBV6-1 and TRBJ2-7, with D perhaps given as TRBD1 or TRBD2 (5 bases each). This CDR3 has 15 residues. Trimming removed 7 bases at V and 3 bases at J, with 19 bases between. CDR1 and CDR2 from the germline V gene are MNHNS and SASEGT. The CDR3, as DNA: TGTGCCAGCATCCCGGGGCAGGCCACTTTCTACGAGCAGTACTTC. It codes for CASIPGQATFYEQYF.

CDR3 sequence: CASSDGDKSSYEQYF. The CDR3 coding sequence is TGCGCCAGCAGCGATGGGGACAAGAGCTCCTACGAGCAGTACTTC. The chain couples TRBV4-3 to TRBJ2-7; D perhaps matches TRBD1 (6 bases). The CDR3 is 15 residues long. Deletions cut 5 bases from V and 0 bases from J, with 14 bases between. From germline, CDR1 is LGHNA and CDR2 YSLEER.

The chain has TRBV11-3 and TRBJ1-1, with TRBD1 as a possible D gene (6 bases). Per germline, CDR1 SGHNT and CDR2 YENEEA. This CDR3 spans 13 amino acids. V was shortened by 5 bases and J by 5 bases, with 12 bases between the two germline ends. The CDR3 DNA follows: TGTGCCAGCAGCGCAGGGGAGGGGACTGAAGCTTTCTTT. This translates into CASSAGEGTEAFF.

The chain has TRBV15 and TRBJ1-5; 7 bases are shared with TRBD1. The trim removed 3 bases at V and 4 bases at J, leaving 3 bases unmatched. From germline, CDR1 is LNHNV and CDR2 YYDKDF (reference sequence). The CDR3 consists of 14 residues. This CDR3 is CATSSRDRNQPQHF. In DNA form, the CDR3 reads TGTGCCACCAGCAGCCGGGACAGAAATCAGCCCCAGCATTTT. Full variable domain (missing parts from reference TRBV15 and TRBJ1-5): DAMVIQNPRYQVTQFGKPVTLSCSQTLNHNVMYWYQQKSSQAPKLLFHYYDKDFNNEADTPDNFQSRRPNTSFCFLDIRSPGLGDTAMYLCATSSRDRNQPQHFGDGTRLSIL.

This clone was observed once. The chain combines TRBV7-9 with TRBJ1-5; 7 bases fit TRBD1. There are 17 residues in the CDR3. Trimming took 0 bases from V and 4 from J; bases not matched to a gene: 9. Per germline, CDR1 SEHNR and CDR2 FQNEAQ (reference sequence). This chain's CDR3 is CASSLAAEGAKNQPQHF. CDR3 in DNA: TGTGCCAGCAGCTTAGCCGCGGAGGGGGCGAAGAATCAGCCCCAGCATTTT.

The chain links TRBV7-2 to TRBJ2-3; 7 bases match TRBD2. Trimming took 2 bases from V and 1 from J; bases not matched to a gene: 6. The CDR3 contains 16 residues. Germline CDR1 is SGHTA and CDR2 is FQGNSA. The CDR3 spells CASSLSSGGGTDTQYF. In DNA, the CDR3 is TGTGCCAGCAGCTTATCGAGTGGGGGGGGCACAGATACGCAGTATTTT. The full variable domain, with the rest looked up from reference TRBV7-2 and TRBJ2-3, is GAGVSQSPSNKVTEKGKDVELRCDPISGHTALYWYRQSLGQGLEFLIYFQGNSAPDKSGLPSDRFSAERTGGSVSTLTIQRTQQEDSAVYLCASSLSSGGGTDTQYFGPGTRLTVL.

A few counts support this clone. The rearrangement links TRBV6-4 to TRBJ2-3; 8 bases are shared with TRBD2. Per germline, CDR1 MRHNA and CDR2 SNTAGT. The V and J ends lost 4 bases and 0 bases, in that order; junction bases with no gene match: 0. CDR3 length equals 14 residues. The CDR3, as DNA: TGTGCCAGCAGTGCTAGCGGGAGCACAGATACGCAGTATTTT. It yields the protein CASSASGSTDTQYF.

The V call is TRBV5-6, the J call TRBJ2-1; no definite D call. Trimming pared 0 bases from V and 5 bases from J, leaving 21 bases between. Germline assignment: CDR1 SGHDT and CDR2 YYEEEE. The length of the CDR3 is 18 residues. The CDR3 protein is CASSLDAYRLNTNNEQFF. CDR3 nucleotide sequence: TGTGCCAGCAGCTTGGACGCCTATCGTTTAAACACAAACAATGAGCAGTTCTTC.

This chain links TRBV4-3 with TRBJ1-1; no reliable D call. In germline, CDR1 is LGHNA, CDR2 YSLEER. CDR3 length: 14 amino acids. The V end was cut by 4 bases, the J end by 0 bases, with 9 bases between. The DNA of the CDR3 is TGCGCCAGCAGCCCCCGGGCCTTGAACACTGAAGCTTTCTTT. Its translation: CASSPRALNTEAFF.